This T cell receptor (beta chain) originates from a study of identical twins. Study-wide results and caveats: Insertion counts were lower in abundant cord blood beta clonotypes, a trend that memory repertoires did not show. Part of the zero-insertion signal could reflect confounding by invariant MAIT and iNKT cells.

After template switching added a universal primer site, the resulting cDNA carried unique molecular identifiers. One entry per CDR3 protein results from TCRdb running MiXCR on the 5' RACE reads. The table has about 280,000 distinct CDR3 sequences, more than 6.5% seen once. On this clonotype: Its antigen is not known.

The sample was also linked to a second study, of yellow fever vaccine responses in identical twins.

This TCR was recovered from a young woman in good health. Sequenced input: memory (CD45RO+) T cells sorted from blood.

The CDR3 protein is CSATPGQGDSYEQYF. The DNA for the CDR3 is TGCAGTGCTACCCCAGGACAGGGGGACTCCTACGAGCAGTACTTC. The rearrangement joins TRBV20-1 to TRBJ2-7; 10 bases map to TRBD1. Germline loops: CDR1 DFQATT, CDR2 SNEGSKA (reference sequence). The CDR3 length is 15 residues. The J segment lost 0 bases and the V segment lost 4 bases, leaving 6 bases of the junction unmatched.